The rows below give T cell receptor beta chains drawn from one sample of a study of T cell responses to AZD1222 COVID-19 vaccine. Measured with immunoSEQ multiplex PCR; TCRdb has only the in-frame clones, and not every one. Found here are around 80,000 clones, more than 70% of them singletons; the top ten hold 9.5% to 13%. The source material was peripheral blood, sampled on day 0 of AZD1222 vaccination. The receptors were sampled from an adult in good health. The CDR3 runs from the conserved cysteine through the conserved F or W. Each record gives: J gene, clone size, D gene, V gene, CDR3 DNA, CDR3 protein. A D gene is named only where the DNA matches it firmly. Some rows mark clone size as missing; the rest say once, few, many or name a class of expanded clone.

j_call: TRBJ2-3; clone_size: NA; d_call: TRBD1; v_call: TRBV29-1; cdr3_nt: TGCAGCGTTGACGTGACAGGGACCCGGCGGGATACGCAGTATTTT; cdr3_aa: CSVDVTGTRRDTQYF
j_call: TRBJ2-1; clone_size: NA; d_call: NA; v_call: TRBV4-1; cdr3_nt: TGCGCCAGCAGCCAAGCCCGAGGGGGGCGCTCCTACAATGAGCAGTTCTTC; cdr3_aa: CASSQARGGRSYNEQFF
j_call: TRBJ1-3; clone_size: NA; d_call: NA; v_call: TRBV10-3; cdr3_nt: TGTGCCATCAGATCAGATCGGGGGGGAACTGGAAACACCATATATTTT; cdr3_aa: CAIRSDRGGTGNTIYF
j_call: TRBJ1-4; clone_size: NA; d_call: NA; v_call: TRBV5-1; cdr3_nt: TGCGCCAGCAGCTTAGGTTCTCTCCGGGGGACGGGCGAAAAACTGTTTTTT; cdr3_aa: CASSLGSLRGTGEKLFF
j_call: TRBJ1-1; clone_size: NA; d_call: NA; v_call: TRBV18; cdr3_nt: TGTGCCAGCTCCCGAGTCAGGGGTCTTCCTGAAGCTTTCTTT; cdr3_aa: CASSRVRGLPEAFF
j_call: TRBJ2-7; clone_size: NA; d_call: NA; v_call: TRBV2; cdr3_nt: TGTGCCAGCAGCGAGGGGACGTTGGGTGAGCAGTACTTC; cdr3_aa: CASSEGTLGEQYF
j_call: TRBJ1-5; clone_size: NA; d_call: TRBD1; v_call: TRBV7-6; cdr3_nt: TGTGCCAGCAGCCCTGGACAGGGGGCGAGTGGGCCCCAGCATTTT; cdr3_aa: CASSPGQGASGPQHF
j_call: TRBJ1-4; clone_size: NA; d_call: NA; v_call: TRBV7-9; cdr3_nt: TGTGCCAGCAGCTTAGGGTACGCAGAGGGTGAAAAACTGTTTTTT; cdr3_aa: CASSLGYAEGEKLFF
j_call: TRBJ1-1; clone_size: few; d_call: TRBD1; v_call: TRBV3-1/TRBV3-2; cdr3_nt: TGTGCCAGCAGCCAGAGTTCCGGGACAGTCTTTTATGACACTGAAGCTTTCTTT; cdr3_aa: CASSQSSGTVFYDTEAFF
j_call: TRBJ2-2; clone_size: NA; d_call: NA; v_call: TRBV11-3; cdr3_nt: TGTGCCAGCAGCTTAGCCGGGGAGCTGTTTTTT; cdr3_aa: CASSLAGELFF
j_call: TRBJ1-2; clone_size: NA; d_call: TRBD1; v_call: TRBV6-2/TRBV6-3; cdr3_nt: TGTGCCAGCAGTTACACAGGGGGCCTGGAAGGCTACACCTTC; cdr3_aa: CASSYTGGLEGYTF
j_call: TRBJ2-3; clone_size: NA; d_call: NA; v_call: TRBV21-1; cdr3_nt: TGTGCCAGTATTAAGGGGGCCGTCTGGGCCCTCCCAGATACGCAGTATTTT; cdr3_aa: CASIKGAVWALPDTQYF
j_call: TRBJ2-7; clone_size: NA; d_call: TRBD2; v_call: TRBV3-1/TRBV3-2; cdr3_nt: TGTGCCAGCAGCCAAACTAGCGGGAGCTCCTACGAGCAGTACTTC; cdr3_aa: CASSQTSGSSYEQYF
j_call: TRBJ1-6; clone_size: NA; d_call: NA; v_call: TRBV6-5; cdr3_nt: TGTGCCAGCACCCCGGGGATCCCAAATTCACCCCTCCACTTT; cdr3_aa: CASTPGIPNSPLHF
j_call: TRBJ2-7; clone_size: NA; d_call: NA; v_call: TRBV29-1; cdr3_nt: TGCAGCGCAGCAGACAGGCCCCGGGACGAGCAGTACTTC; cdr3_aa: CSAADRPRDEQYF
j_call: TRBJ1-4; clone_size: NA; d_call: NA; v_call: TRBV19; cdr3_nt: TGTGCCAGTAGTATAGATGGGTCAGGGACAAATGAAAAACTGTTTTTT; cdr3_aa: CASSIDGSGTNEKLFF
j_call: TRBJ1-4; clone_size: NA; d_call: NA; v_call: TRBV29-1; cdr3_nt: TGCAGCGTTCGCCTGGTGGGTAGCGAAAAACTGTTTTTT; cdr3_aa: CSVRLVGSEKLFF
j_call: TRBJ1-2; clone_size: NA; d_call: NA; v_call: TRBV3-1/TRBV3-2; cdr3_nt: TGTGCCAGCAGCCAAGACTTGGGGAGCTATGGCTACACCTTC; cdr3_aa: CASSQDLGSYGYTF
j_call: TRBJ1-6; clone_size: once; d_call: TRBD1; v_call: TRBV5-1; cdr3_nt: TGCGCCAGCAGCCGGGGGGACAGTGACTATTCACCCCTCCACTTT; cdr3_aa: CASSRGDSDYSPLHF
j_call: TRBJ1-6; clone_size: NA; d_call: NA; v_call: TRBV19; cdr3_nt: TGTGCCAGTAGTTGGGGTCTTAACCCTAGCTCCTATAATTCACCCCTCCACTTT; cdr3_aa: CASSWGLNPSSYNSPLHF